What follows are 13 T cell receptor beta chains derived from one specimen sequenced in a study of type 1 regulatory T cells. In TCRdb, the reads were re-called with MiXCR into one record per CDR3 protein. The profile shows about 59,000 distinct CDR3 sequences, 62% of them singletons. Their cognate antigens are unknown. Sequencing was performed on cultured non-Tr1 T cells, either the whole culture or a sorted T cell fraction (not recorded which). The receptor source for this set is a human donor in good health.

V is TRBV6-5 and J is TRBJ2-1, with a possible D match to TRBD2 (5 bases). The V gene's germline CDR1 is MNHEY and CDR2 SVGAGI. This CDR3 has 14 residues. V dropped 6 bases and J dropped 0 bases, with 9 bases sitting between them. CDR3 sequence (DNA): TGTGCCAGCAGACCCGGGAACTCCTACAATGAGCAGTTCTTC. Translated, it gives CASRPGNSYNEQFF.

As concerns this clonotype: One end of the junction fails to match germline, which may point to a read error. The genes are TRBV11-2 and TRBJ2-7; D unclear. The CDR3 runs 14 residues. CDR1 SGHAT and CDR2 FQNNGV come from the germline V gene. The CDR3 sequence is CASNLGDFPYEQYF. Written as DNA, the CDR3 is TGTGCCAGCAACTTAGGAGACTTTCCCTACGAGCAGTACTTC.

The chain combines TRBV20-1 with TRBJ1-2; weak D call: TRBD1 (5 bases). Trimming cost V 6 bases and J 8 bases, with 13 bases left between them. The CDR3 covers 11 residues. CDR1 is DFQATT, CDR2 SNEGSKA, per germline (reference sequence). This CDR3 reads CSAPGYGGYTF. DNA for the CDR3: TGCAGTGCCCCAGGGTACGGCGGCTACACCTTC.

The rearrangement joins TRBV20-1 to TRBJ2-3; D remains ambiguous. The V end was cut by 4 bases, the J end by 6 bases, with 5 bases between. This CDR3 is 10 amino acids long. Germline CDR1 is DFQATT and CDR2 is SNEGSKA (reference sequence). The CDR3 coding sequence is TGCAGTGCTACTCGCGATACGCAGTATTTT. Its translation: CSATRDTQYF.

This clonotype appeared once. As DNA, the CDR3 is TGTGCCAGCACTCCACTAGCGGCGGGGAGAGGATCCTACAATGAGCAGTTCTTC. It encodes CASTPLAAGRGSYNEQFF. The chain has TRBV11-2 and TRBJ2-1; the match to TRBD2 covers 8 bases. Trimming cost V 7 bases and J 1 base; bases outside gene matches: 15. The CDR3 is 18 amino acids. CDR1 and CDR2 from the germline V gene are SGHAT and FQNNGV. The full variable domain, its missing parts supplied by reference TRBV11-2 and TRBJ2-1, is EAGVAQSPRYKIIEKRQSVAFWCNPISGHATLYWYQQILGQGPKLLIQFQNNGVVDDSQLPKDRFSAERLKGVDSTLKIQPAKLEDSAVYLCASTPLAAGRGSYNEQFFGPGTRLTVL.

This rearrangement joins TRBV27 to TRBJ2-3, with D tentatively TRBD2 (5 bases). The length of the CDR3 is 13 residues. V was pared by 8 bases and J by 5 bases, with 14 bases between. The germline CDR1 and CDR2 sequences are MNHEY and SMNVEV (reference sequence). DNA of the CDR3: TGTGCCAGCGCCAGGACTGGTGTAGATACGCAGTATTTT. Translation: CASARTGVDTQYF.

The rearrangement joins TRBV11-2 to TRBJ2-2; 9 bases fit TRBD2. Losses at the gene ends were 1 base for V and 6 bases for J; bases not matched to a gene: 3. The CDR3 has 15 amino acids. The germline CDR1 and CDR2 sequences are SGHAT and FQNNGV. CDR3 DNA: TGTGCCAGCAGCTTAGTAGCGGGAGCGCCCGGGGAGCTGTTTTTT. It is translated as CASSLVAGAPGELFF.

This clonotype came up a few times. The DNA of the CDR3 is TGTGCCACCAGTGATCCCGGGACAGGGGTTACCGGGGAGCTGTTTTTT. Translating it yields CATSDPGTGVTGELFF. The chain combines TRBV24-1 with TRBJ2-2, with 10 bases lining up with TRBD1. The germline V gene encodes CDR1 KGHDR and CDR2 SFDVKD. V was clipped by 3 bases and J by 5 bases; unmatched bases: 5. The CDR3 totals 16 residues.

This clonotype turned up a few times. The chain uses TRBV27 and TRBJ2-7, with TRBD1 identical over 8 bases. Germline assignment: CDR1 MNHEY and CDR2 SMNVEV (reference sequence). This CDR3 has 12 amino acids. V lost 2 bases, J lost 13 bases, and 7 bases stayed unmatched. The CDR3 coding sequence is TGTGCCAGCAGTTTACCGACAGGGGAACAATACTTC. Translated, it gives CASSLPTGEQYF.

CDR3 sequence (DNA): TGCGCCAGCAGCTTGGTCGCGGGAAATAAGGAGACCCAGTACTTC. Its protein is CASSLVAGNKETQYF. The gene calls are TRBV5-1 and TRBJ2-5, with a weak D call TRBD2 (6 bases). The CDR3 consists of 15 residues. The germline V and J ends were trimmed by 0 bases and 5 bases, with 14 bases remaining between them. The germline V gene has CDR1 SGHRS and CDR2 YFSETQ.

The chain is built from TRBV5-1 and TRBJ2-3; D is possibly TRBD2 (6 bases). Germline V gene data show CDR1 as SGHRS and CDR2 as YFSETQ. V lost 2 bases and J 2 bases, leaving 12 bases between the germline ends. The CDR3 totals 15 residues. CDR3 region: CASSLAGAYTDTQYF. CDR3 DNA: TGCGCCAGCAGCTTAGCGGGCGCCTACACAGATACGCAGTATTTT.

V gene TRBV20-1 combines with J gene TRBJ1-2; no definite D call. The CDR3 consists of 12 residues. The germline gives CDR1 DFQATT, CDR2 SNEGSKA (reference sequence). V shed 3 bases and J shed 4 bases, with 9 bases lying between them. DNA of the CDR3: TGCAGTGCTAGTGATGAGACCTATGGCTACACCTTC. This encodes CSASDETYGYTF.

The chain links TRBV6-1 to TRBJ2-5, with 8 bases matching TRBD1. Germline assignment: CDR1 MNHNS and CDR2 SASEGT. The trim removed 3 bases at V and 14 bases at J, leaving 8 bases unmatched. The CDR3 spans 12 residues. CDR3 coding DNA: TGTGCCAGCAGTGACGGACAGGGAGCTCCATACTTC. Encoded protein: CASSDGQGAPYF.